The text below deals with one T cell receptor beta chain. Genomic DNA, for the unsorted samples, came from about 90 million PBMCs. The sample comes from a study of shared clonotypes between healthy human individuals. Study processing details: ImmunoSEQ only sent back junction sequences with no quality scores, so filtering was done differently. The data were produced by immunoSEQ multiplex PCR, yet TCRdb's version contains in-frame clones alone and is incomplete. The V and J calls and clone size come from that table; D and trimming were worked out from the DNA. The sample holds 400,000 to 500,000 clones, around 80% seen once. Germline V gives CDR1 SGHTA, CDR2 FQGNSA. This CDR3 has 13 residues. Trimming took 4 bases from V and 4 from J, leaving 7 bases between them.

The chain employs TRBV7-2 and TRBJ2-2, with D possibly being TRBD2 (5 bases). Sequenced material: PBMCs. The source is a woman aged 40 to 55 in good health. Some clones in this sample may be carry-over from other donors' samples. The CDR3 sequence: CASSSLGTGELFF. CDR3 nucleotides: TGTGCCAGCAGCTCACTAGGCACCGGGGAGCTGTTTTTT.